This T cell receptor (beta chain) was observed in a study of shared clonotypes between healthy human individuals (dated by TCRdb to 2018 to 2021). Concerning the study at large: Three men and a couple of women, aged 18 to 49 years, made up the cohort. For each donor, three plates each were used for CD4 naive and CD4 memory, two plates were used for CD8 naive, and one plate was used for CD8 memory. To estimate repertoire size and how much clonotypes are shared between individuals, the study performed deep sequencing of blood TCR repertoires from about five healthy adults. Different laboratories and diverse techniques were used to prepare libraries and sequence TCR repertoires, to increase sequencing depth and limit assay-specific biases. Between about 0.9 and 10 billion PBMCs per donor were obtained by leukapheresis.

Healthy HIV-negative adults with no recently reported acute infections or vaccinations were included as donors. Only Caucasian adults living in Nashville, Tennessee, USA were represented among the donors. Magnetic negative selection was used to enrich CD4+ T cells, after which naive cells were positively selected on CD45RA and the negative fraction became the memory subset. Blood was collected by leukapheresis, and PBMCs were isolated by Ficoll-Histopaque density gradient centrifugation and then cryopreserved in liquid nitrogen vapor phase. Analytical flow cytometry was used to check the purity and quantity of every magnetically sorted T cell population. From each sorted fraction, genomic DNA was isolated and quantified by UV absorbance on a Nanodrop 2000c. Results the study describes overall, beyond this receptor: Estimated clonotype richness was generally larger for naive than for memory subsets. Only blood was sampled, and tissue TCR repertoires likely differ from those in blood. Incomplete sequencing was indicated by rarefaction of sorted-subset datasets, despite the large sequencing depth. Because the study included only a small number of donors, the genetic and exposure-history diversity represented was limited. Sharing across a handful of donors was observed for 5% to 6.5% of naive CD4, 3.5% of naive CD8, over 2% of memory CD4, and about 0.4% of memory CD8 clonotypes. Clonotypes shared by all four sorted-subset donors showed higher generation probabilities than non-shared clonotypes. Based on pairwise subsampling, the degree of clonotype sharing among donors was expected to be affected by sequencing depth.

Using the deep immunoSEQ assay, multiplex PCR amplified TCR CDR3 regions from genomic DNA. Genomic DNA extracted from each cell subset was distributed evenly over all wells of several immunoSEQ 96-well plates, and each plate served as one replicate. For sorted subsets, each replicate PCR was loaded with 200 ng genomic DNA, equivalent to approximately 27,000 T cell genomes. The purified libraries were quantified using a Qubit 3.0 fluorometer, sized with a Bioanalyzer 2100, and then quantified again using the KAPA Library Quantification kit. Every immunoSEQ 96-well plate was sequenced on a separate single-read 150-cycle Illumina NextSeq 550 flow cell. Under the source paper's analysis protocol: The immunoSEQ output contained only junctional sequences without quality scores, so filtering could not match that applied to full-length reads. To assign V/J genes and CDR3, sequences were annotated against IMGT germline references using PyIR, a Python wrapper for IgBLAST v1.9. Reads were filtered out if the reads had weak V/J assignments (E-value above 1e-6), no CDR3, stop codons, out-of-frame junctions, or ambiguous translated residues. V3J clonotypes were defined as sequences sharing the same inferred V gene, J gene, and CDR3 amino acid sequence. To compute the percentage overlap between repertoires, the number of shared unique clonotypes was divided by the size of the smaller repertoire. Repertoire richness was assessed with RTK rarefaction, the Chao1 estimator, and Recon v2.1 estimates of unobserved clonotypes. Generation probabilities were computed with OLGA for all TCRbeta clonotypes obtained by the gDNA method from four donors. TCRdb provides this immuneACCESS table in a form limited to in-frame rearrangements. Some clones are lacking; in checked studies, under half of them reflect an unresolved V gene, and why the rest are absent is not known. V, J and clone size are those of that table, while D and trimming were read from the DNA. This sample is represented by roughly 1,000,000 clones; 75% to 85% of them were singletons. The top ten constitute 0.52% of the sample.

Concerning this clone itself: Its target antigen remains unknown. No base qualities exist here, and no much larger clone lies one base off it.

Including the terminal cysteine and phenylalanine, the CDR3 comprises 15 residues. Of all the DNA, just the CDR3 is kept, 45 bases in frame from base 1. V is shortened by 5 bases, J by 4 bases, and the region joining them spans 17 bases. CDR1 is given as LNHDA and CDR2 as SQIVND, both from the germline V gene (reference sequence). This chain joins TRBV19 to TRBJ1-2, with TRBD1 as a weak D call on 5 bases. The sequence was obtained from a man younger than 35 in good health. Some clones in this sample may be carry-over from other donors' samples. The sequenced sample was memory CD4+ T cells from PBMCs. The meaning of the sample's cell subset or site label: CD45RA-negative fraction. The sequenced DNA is TGTGCCAGTAGTCGACAAATAGGGACTGCCTATGGCTACACCTTC. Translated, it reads CASSRQIGTAYGYTF.